The entry below gives a single TCR beta chain sequence along with its context. This sample was included in a study of blood T cell repertoires in COVID-19. Study-wide context: There were acute and convalescent COVID-19 samples, and they came from the United States, Italy and Spain.

Per the original methods: Cell counts per sample came from amplifying reference gene primers. The method was immunoSEQ multiplex PCR; TCRdb's version includes in-frame clones alone and lacks a portion of them. The DNA gave D and trimming, while V, J and clone size come from that table. The data show about 190,000 clones, about 82% seen once. J gave up 4 bases and V 5 bases, and 2 bases lay outside the gene matches. CDR3 length equals 13 residues. Germline CDR1 is SGHAT and CDR2 is FQNNGV. The sequence was collected from a woman under 40 with acute or convalescent COVID-19. The sample taken for sequencing was peripheral blood. The V call is TRBV11-2, the J call TRBJ1-1; 9 bases match TRBD1. CDR3 DNA: TGTGCCAGCAGCCGGACAGGGGTCACTGAAGCTTTCTTT. Its translation is CASSRTGVTEAFF. Looking up the rest from reference TRBV11-2 and TRBJ1-1 gives the full variable domain: EAGVAQSPRYKIIEKRQSVAFWCNPISGHATLYWYQQILGQGPKLLIQFQNNGVVDDSQLPKDRFSAERLKGVDSTLKIQPAKLEDSAVYLCASSRTGVTEAFFGQGTRLTVV.